This is a list of T cell receptor beta chains from one sample in a study of Ad26.COV2.S vaccination and SARS-CoV-2 variants. Assay: immunoSEQ multiplex PCR; the TCRdb copy retains only in-frame clones and omits some. The table records over 400,000 clones, 90% of them present only once. Here the sequenced sample was peripheral blood, taken in a trial of Ad26.COV2.S vaccine versus placebo. These receptors all come from a person between 18 and 59 years old who received the Ad26.COV2.S COVID-19 vaccine or a placebo. The CDR3 runs from the conserved cysteine through the conserved F or W. D genes are given only for firm matches. The size entry is marked missing in some rows and otherwise reads once, few, many or a size class.

abundance | j_gene | len | d_gene | v_gene | CDR3aa | CDR3nt
- | TRBJ2-5 | 11 | - | TRBV27 | CASSLRETQYF | TGTGCCAGCAGTTTAAGAGAGACCCAGTACTTC
- | TRBJ2-2 | 13 | - | TRBV24-1 | CATGTANTGELFF | TGTGCCACCGGGACGGCGAACACCGGGGAGCTGTTTTTT
- | TRBJ2-5 | 15 | TRBD2 | TRBV7-3 | CASSSPGTKQETQYF | TGTGCCAGCAGCTCGCCTGGGACTAAACAAGAGACCCAGTACTTC
- | TRBJ2-5 | 17 | - | TRBV7-2 | CASSLALAGWQEETQYF | TGTGCCAGCAGCTTAGCGTTGGCGGGCTGGCAGGAAGAGACCCAGTACTTC
- | TRBJ2-7 | 14 | TRBD2 | TRBV28 | CASSRGLAGDEQYF | TGTGCCAGCAGTCGGGGACTAGCGGGAGACGAGCAGTACTTC
once | TRBJ2-7 | 13 | - | TRBV7-2 | CASSFFPSYEQYF | TGTGCCAGCAGCTTCTTCCCAAGCTACGAGCAGTACTTC
- | TRBJ1-2 | 11 | - | TRBV29-1 | CSVESRQGYTF | TGCAGCGTTGAAAGCCGCCAGGGCTACACCTTC
- | TRBJ1-3 | 15 | - | TRBV28 | CASRDTGSSGNTIYF | TGTGCCAGCAGAGATACAGGTTCCTCTGGAAACACCATATATTTT
- | TRBJ2-7 | 16 | TRBD2 | TRBV5-4 | CASSLSMGTTNYEQYF | TGTGCCAGCAGCTTGAGTATGGGGACTACCAACTACGAGCAGTACTTC
- | TRBJ2-2 | 17 | TRBD1 | TRBV5-6 | CASSPTSGTGLTGELFF | TGTGCCAGCAGCCCCACCTCCGGGACAGGGTTAACCGGGGAGCTGTTTTTT
once | TRBJ2-1 | 15 | TRBD2 | TRBV7-2 | CASSLGGGSANEQFF | TGTGCCAGCAGCTTAGGGGGGGGTAGCGCGAATGAGCAGTTCTTC
- | TRBJ2-1 | 16 | TRBD2 | TRBV4-2 | CASSQGGSGVYNEQFF | TGTGCCAGCAGCCAAGGAGGTAGCGGGGTTTACAATGAGCAGTTCTTC
- | TRBJ2-4 | 13 | - | TRBV7-2 | CASSLVGGGRQYF | TGTGCCAGCAGCTTAGTGGGTGGGGGCCGACAGTACTTC
- | TRBJ2-2 | 14 | TRBD2 | TRBV9 | CASRRGSNTGELFF | TGTGCCAGCAGGCGCGGGAGTAACACCGGGGAGCTGTTTTTT
- | TRBJ1-3 | 16 | - | TRBV4-2 | CASSNPQRDPGHTIYF | TGTGCCAGCAGCAACCCCCAGAGGGACCCCGGACACACCATATATTTT
once | TRBJ2-2 | 15 | TRBD1 | TRBV9 | CASSPRDRNTGELFF | TGTGCCAGCAGCCCCCGGGACAGGAACACCGGGGAGCTGTTTTTT
- | TRBJ2-2 | 16 | TRBD2 | TRBV6-4 | CASRKGSGPNTGELFF | TGTGCCAGCAGAAAAGGTAGCGGGCCCAACACCGGGGAGCTGTTTTTT
- | TRBJ2-2 | 13 | - | TRBV28 | CASSVLSTGELFF | TGTGCCAGCAGTGTCCTATCAACCGGGGAACTGTTTTTT
- | TRBJ1-2 | 11 | - | TRBV20-1 | CSAREASGYTF | TGCAGTGCCCGCGAAGCCAGTGGCTACACCTTC
- | TRBJ2-7 | 14 | TRBD1 | TRBV5-4 | CASSLNRGSGEQYF | TGTGCCAGCAGCTTGAACAGGGGAAGTGGCGAGCAGTACTTC
- | TRBJ1-2 | 11 | - | TRBV30 | CAWSAGYGYTF | TGTGCCTGGAGTGCGGGCTATGGCTACACCTTC
once | TRBJ2-7 | 14 | - | TRBV28 | CASSFRENSYEQYF | TGTGCCAGCAGTTTCAGGGAGAACTCCTACGAGCAGTACTTC
- | TRBJ1-1 | 12 | - | TRBV28 | CASSLVNTEAFF | TGTGCCAGCAGTCTGGTGAACACTGAAGCTTTCTTT
- | TRBJ2-5 | 13 | - | TRBV6-1 | CASSDFNQETQYF | TGTGCCAGCAGTGATTTCAACCAAGAGACCCAGTACTTC
- | TRBJ2-5 | 14 | TRBD1 | TRBV29-1 | CSVEEGQGGETQYF | TGCAGCGTTGAAGAGGGACAGGGAGGAGAGACCCAGTACTTC
- | TRBJ2-7 | 14 | TRBD1 | TRBV6-2/TRBV6-3 | CASSMRGLGYEQYF | TGTGCCAGCAGTATGAGGGGGCTTGGCTACGAGCAGTACTTC
- | TRBJ2-5 | 13 | - | TRBV6-5 | CASSPQPQETQYF | TGTGCCAGCAGTCCACAGCCCCAAGAGACCCAGTACTTC
- | TRBJ2-1 | 16 | TRBD2 | TRBV24-1 | CATSDAGTSGYNEQFF | TGTGCCACCAGTGACGCCGGGACTAGCGGCTACAATGAGCAGTTCTTC